This is a list of T cell receptor beta chains from one sample in a study of T cell responses to AZD1222 COVID-19 vaccine. TCRdb keeps only in-frame clones here, not all; method: immunoSEQ multiplex PCR. The table includes about 69,000 clones, 83% detected once. The sequencing here drew on peripheral blood, taken 28 days after the second AZD1222 dose. The origin of the receptors is an adult who received the AZD1222 COVID-19 vaccine. CDR3s include the opening cysteine and the closing phenylalanine or tryptophan. A D gene is named only where the DNA matches it firmly. The listing skips clone size in some rows; elsewhere it reads once, few, many or a size class.

V: TRBV29-1; J: TRBJ2-2; size: .; D: TRBD2; CDR3: CSVLTSGGNTGELFF; DNA: TGCAGCGTTTTAACTAGCGGGGGGAACACCGGGGAGCTGTTTTTT
V: TRBV28; J: TRBJ1-2; size: .; D: .; CDR3: CAVPKDGSNYGYTF; DNA: TGTGCCGTACCAAAGGACGGATCTAACTATGGCTACACCTTC
V: TRBV3-1/TRBV3-2; J: TRBJ2-5; size: once; D: .; CDR3: CASSQGWGRPKETQYF; DNA: TGTGCCAGCAGCCAAGGTTGGGGCAGGCCCAAAGAGACCCAGTACTTC
V: TRBV6-5; J: TRBJ1-5; size: few; D: .; CDR3: CASRMDSSNQPQHF; DNA: TGTGCCAGCAGGATGGACAGTAGCAATCAGCCCCAGCATTTT
V: TRBV5-1; J: TRBJ2-1; size: .; D: .; CDR3: CASSFGGREVNEQFF; DNA: TGCGCCAGCAGCTTCGGGGGACGAGAAGTCAATGAGCAGTTCTTC
V: TRBV13; J: TRBJ1-1; size: few; D: TRBD1; CDR3: CASSLRQGRGNTEAFF; DNA: TGTGCCAGCAGCTTACGACAGGGAAGGGGGAACACTGAAGCTTTCTTT
V: TRBV5-4; J: TRBJ1-4; size: .; D: .; CDR3: CASSLVGTNEKLFF; DNA: TGTGCCAGCAGCTTGGTGGGAACTAATGAAAAACTGTTTTTT
V: TRBV3-1/TRBV3-2; J: TRBJ1-2; size: .; D: .; CDR3: CASSQGVGYNYGYTF; DNA: TGTGCCAGCAGCCAAGGGGTAGGTTATAACTATGGCTACACCTTC
V: TRBV5-1; J: TRBJ1-2; size: .; D: .; CDR3: CASSFYRDDGYTF; DNA: TGCGCCAGCAGCTTTTACCGGGACGATGGCTACACCTTC
V: TRBV7-9; J: TRBJ2-3; size: few; D: .; CDR3: CASSSSGEDTQYF; DNA: TGTGCCAGCAGCTCCTCGGGGGAAGATACGCAGTATTTT
V: TRBV7-9; J: TRBJ2-3; size: once; D: .; CDR3: CASSLMDTDTQYF; DNA: TGTGCCAGCAGCTTAATGGACACAGATACGCAGTATTTT
V: TRBV4-2; J: TRBJ2-4; size: .; D: .; CDR3: CASSFSRGENIQYF; DNA: TGTGCCAGCAGCTTTTCTCGAGGGGAAAACATTCAGTACTTC
V: TRBV2; J: TRBJ1-1; size: .; D: .; CDR3: CASSTGLGNTEAFF; DNA: TGTGCCAGCAGTACAGGGTTGGGGAACACTGAAGCTTTCTTT
V: TRBV21-1; J: TRBJ2-7; size: .; D: .; CDR3: CASSGEFYRDLDYEQYF; DNA: TGTGCCAGCAGCGGTGAGTTTTACAGGGATCTGGACTACGAGCAGTACTTC
V: TRBV3-1/TRBV3-2; J: TRBJ1-3; size: .; D: .; CDR3: CASSQVGWNTIYF; DNA: TGTGCCAGCAGCCAAGTAGGCTGGAACACCATATATTTT
V: TRBV7-2; J: TRBJ2-1; size: .; D: .; CDR3: CASSLGGGTEQFF; DNA: TGTGCCAGCAGCTTAGGGGGGGGCACTGAGCAGTTCTTC
V: TRBV18; J: TRBJ1-3; size: .; D: .; CDR3: CASSPPPDSGNTIYF; DNA: TGTGCCAGCTCACCACCGCCAGACTCTGGAAACACCATATATTTT